These T cell receptor beta chains were read from a single sample in a study of shared clonotypes between healthy human individuals. Profiled with immunoSEQ multiplex PCR; TCRdb holds only in-frame clones, not every one. The repertoire consists of 850,000 to 1,100,000 clones, with about 80% occurring once and the leading ten covering 0.89%. The sample taken for sequencing was memory CD4+ T cells from PBMCs. These receptors all stem from a man younger than 30 in good health. Some clones in this sample may be carry-over from other donors' samples. CDR3s include the opening cysteine and the closing phenylalanine or tryptophan. The D gene is left open where the match is weak.

NA | TRBJ1-4 | TRBV28 | CASSQRTGEKLFF
TRBD1 | TRBJ2-2 | TRBV18 | CASSPTTGGIGELFF
NA | TRBJ2-5 | TRBV1 | CTSSQDRVGRGETQYF
NA | TRBJ1-3 | TRBV4-3 | CASSPADSGNTIYF
NA | TRBJ1-2 | TRBV5-8 | CASSPKGTLSGYTF
NA | TRBJ1-5 | TRBV19 | CASSMRLQPQHF
TRBD1 | TRBJ2-7 | TRBV9 | CASSVQGTGLGEQYF
NA | TRBJ1-2 | TRBV5-1 | CASSPETALLGGYTF
NA | TRBJ1-1 | TRBV27 | CASSWWGDPTEAFF
NA | TRBJ2-3 | TRBV18 | CASSGGASDTQYF
TRBD2 | TRBJ2-7 | TRBV30 | CAWTSGRSYEQYF
NA | TRBJ2-6 | TRBV9 | CASSPFQTSGANVLTF
NA | TRBJ2-7 | TRBV4-1 | CASSQQPTIEQYF
NA | TRBJ1-1 | TRBV5-1 | CASSSQSRGIAFF
NA | TRBJ2-1 | TRBV28 | CASSLSGRVKFF
TRBD2 | TRBJ2-1 | TRBV7-6 | CASSLALLAGKRGDEQFF
NA | TRBJ2-5 | TRBV5-1 | CASSPGTVTIQETQYF
NA | TRBJ1-1 | TRBV10-2 | CASSRGGGDTEAFF
NA | TRBJ1-1 | TRBV7-6 | CASSLEGHQNTEAFF
NA | TRBJ1-4 | TRBV5-1 | CASSPGGAGDFEKLFF
NA | TRBJ2-2 | TRBV6-1 | CASSPTWGALELFF
NA | TRBJ1-1 | TRBV5-1 | CASSQQTNTEAFF
NA | TRBJ1-2 | TRBV5-6 | CASTLGYGYTF
NA | TRBJ1-1 | TRBV6-6 | CASSPGQVNTEAFF
TRBD2 | TRBJ2-3 | TRBV28 | CASSPATSGAQYF
NA | TRBJ1-5 | TRBV6-1 | CASSDLGGNQPQHF
NA | TRBJ2-7 | TRBV6-5 | CASTRGPRQYF
NA | TRBJ1-5 | TRBV6-6 | CASRAGTTHSNQPQHF
NA | TRBJ1-2 | TRBV6-5 | CASSYAPGSVIKGYTF
NA | TRBJ2-2 | TRBV6-6 | CASSYSLLPGELFF
NA | TRBJ2-7 | TRBV7-2 | CASSLVGSFYEQYF
NA | TRBJ1-1 | TRBV7-6 | CASSYREGTEAFF
NA | TRBJ2-2 | TRBV18 | CASSPRTGELFF
NA | TRBJ1-2 | TRBV5-5 | CASSLGLGQANYGYTF
TRBD2 | TRBJ2-7 | TRBV18 | CASSPGTSGSYEQYF
NA | TRBJ2-2 | TRBV5-1 | CASRSGAGTGELFF
NA | TRBJ1-2 | TRBV19 | CASSIEEGGPSGYTF
NA | TRBJ2-1 | TRBV11-2 | CASSRGSSYNEQFF
TRBD1 | TRBJ1-3 | TRBV28 | CASSLQGFGNTIYF
NA | TRBJ2-2 | TRBV12-5 | CASGLEPGELFF
NA | TRBJ2-7 | TRBV30 | CAWSAWGGSYEQYF
NA | TRBJ2-2 | TRBV11-2 | CASSYHGEGLFF
NA | TRBJ1-1 | TRBV21-1 | CASGVKGFDTEAFF
TRBD2 | TRBJ2-3 | TRBV2 | CASSDTGTSRSTDTQYF
TRBD2 | TRBJ2-1 | TRBV7-3 | CASSLQIPSGSFPFGNEQFF
NA | TRBJ2-7 | TRBV21-1 | CATWGEGAAYEQYF
TRBD1 | TRBJ1-2 | TRBV7-2 | CASSASTGGGYGYTF
TRBD2 | TRBJ2-7 | TRBV28 | CASTRGSGRAYEQYF
NA | TRBJ2-3 | TRBV18 | CASSPYSITSTDTQYF
TRBD2 | TRBJ2-1 | TRBV5-1 | CASSPGGSGGNEQFF
NA | TRBJ2-3 | TRBV4-3 | CASSQGGHSDTQYF
NA | TRBJ2-5 | TRBV19 | CASSLFWGQETQYF